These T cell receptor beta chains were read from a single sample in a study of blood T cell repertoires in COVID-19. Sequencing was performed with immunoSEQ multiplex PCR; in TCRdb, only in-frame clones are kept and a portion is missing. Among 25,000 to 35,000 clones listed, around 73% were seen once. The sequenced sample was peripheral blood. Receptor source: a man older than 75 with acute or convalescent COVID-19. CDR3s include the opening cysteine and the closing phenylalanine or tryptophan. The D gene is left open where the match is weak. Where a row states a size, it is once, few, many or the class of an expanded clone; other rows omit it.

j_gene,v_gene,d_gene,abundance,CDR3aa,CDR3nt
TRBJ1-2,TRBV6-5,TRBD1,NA,CASSYRSDRPYGYTF,TGTGCCAGCAGTTACCGATCGGACAGGCCCTATGGCTACACCTTC
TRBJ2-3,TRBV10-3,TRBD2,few,CAISAAGGLDTQYF,TGTGCCATCAGTGCTGCGGGGGGCTTAGATACGCAGTATTTT
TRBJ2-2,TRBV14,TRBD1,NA,CASSKGQGVTGELFF,TGTGCCAGCAGCAAGGGACAGGGGGTGACCGGGGAGCTGTTTTTT
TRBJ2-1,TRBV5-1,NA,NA,CASNLETGSNEQFF,TGCGCCAGCAACCTAGAGACCGGGTCCAATGAGCAGTTCTTC
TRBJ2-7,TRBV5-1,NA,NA,CASSLDFPPISYEQYF,TGCGCCAGCAGCTTGGACTTCCCTCCCATCTCCTACGAGCAGTACTTC
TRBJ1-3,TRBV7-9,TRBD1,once,CASSVPGQRTGNTIYF,TGTGCCAGCAGCGTACCGGGACAGCGCACTGGAAACACCATATATTTT
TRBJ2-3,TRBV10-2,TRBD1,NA,CASSESRGGRTQYF,TGCGCCAGCAGTGAGTCGAGAGGGGGCCGTACGCAGTATTTT
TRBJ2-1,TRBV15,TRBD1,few,CATSRDLGTGTNNEQFF,TGTGCCACCAGCAGAGATCTCGGGACAGGAACGAACAATGAGCAGTTCTTC
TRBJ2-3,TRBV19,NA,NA,CASSIGAVLTDTQYF,TGTGCCAGTAGTATAGGTGCAGTCCTCACAGATACGCAGTATTTT
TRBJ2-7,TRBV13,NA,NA,CATSTGSSYEQYF,TGTGCCACCTCGACAGGTAGCTCCTACGAGCAGTACTTC
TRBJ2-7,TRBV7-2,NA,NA,CASSHYREAYEQYF,TGTGCCAGCAGCCATTACAGGGAAGCCTACGAGCAGTACTTC
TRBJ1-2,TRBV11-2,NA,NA,CASSRTDLNYGYTF,TGTGCCAGCAGCCGGACAGATCTTAACTATGGCTACACCTTC
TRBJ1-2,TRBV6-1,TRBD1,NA,CASSEGLTGGRGYTF,TGTGCCAGCAGTGAAGGGTTGACAGGGGGACGAGGCTACACCTTC
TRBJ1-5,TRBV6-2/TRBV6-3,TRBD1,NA,CASSPRQGVFQPQHF,TGTGCCAGCAGCCCCCGACAGGGAGTTTTTCAGCCCCAGCATTTT
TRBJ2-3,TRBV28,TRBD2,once,CASSFASGGPLGTDTQYF,TGTGCCAGCAGTTTTGCGAGCGGGGGGCCGCTCGGCACAGATACGCAGTATTTT
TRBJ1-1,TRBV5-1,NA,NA,CASSLEQGNTEAFF,TGCGCCAGCAGCTTGGAGCAGGGGAACACTGAAGCTTTCTTT
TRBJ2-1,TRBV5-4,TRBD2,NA,CASSSSGGASYNEQFF,TGTGCCAGCAGCAGTAGCGGGGGGGCCTCCTACAATGAGCAGTTCTTC
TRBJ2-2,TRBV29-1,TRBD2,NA,CSVSPVPRRAGGPRTGELFF,TGCAGCGTCTCCCCTGTCCCCCGTCGAGCGGGGGGGCCAAGGACCGGGGAGCTGTTTTTT
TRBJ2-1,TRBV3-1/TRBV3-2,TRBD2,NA,CASSRLRGLAGVPNSYNEQFF,TGTGCCAGCAGCCGCCTTAGAGGACTAGCGGGGGTCCCTAACTCCTACAATGAGCAGTTCTTC
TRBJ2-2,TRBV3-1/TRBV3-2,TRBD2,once,CASSQAGLAGGLTGELFF,TGTGCCAGCAGCCAAGCAGGACTAGCGGGGGGGCTGACCGGGGAGCTGTTTTTT
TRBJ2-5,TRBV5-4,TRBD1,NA,CASRPGTVEETQYF,TGTGCCAGCAGGCCCGGGACAGTAGAAGAGACCCAGTACTTC
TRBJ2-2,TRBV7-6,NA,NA,CASSLGGANTGELFF,TGTGCCAGCAGCTTAGGCGGGGCGAACACCGGGGAGCTGTTTTTT
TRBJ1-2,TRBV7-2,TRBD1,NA,CASSFQGGVIRSYGYTF,TGTGCCAGCAGCTTTCAGGGGGGTGTGATTCGGTCGTATGGCTACACCTTC
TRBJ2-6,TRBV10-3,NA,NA,CATRGPVSGANVLTF,TGTGCCACCAGGGGCCCCGTCTCTGGGGCCAACGTCCTGACTTTC
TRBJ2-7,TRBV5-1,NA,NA,CASSLLHSSYEQYF,TGCGCCAGCAGCTTGTTGCACAGCTCCTACGAGCAGTACTTC
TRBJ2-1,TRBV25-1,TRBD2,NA,CASSEFPSGGVYNEQFF,TGTGCCAGCAGTGAATTCCCGTCGGGGGGTGTCTACAATGAGCAGTTCTTC
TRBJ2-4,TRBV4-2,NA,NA,CASSPIGGSEKNIQYF,TGTGCCAGCAGCCCCATCGGTGGATCGGAGAAAAACATTCAGTACTTC
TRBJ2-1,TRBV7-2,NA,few,CASSLAATSHEQFF,TGTGCCAGCAGCTTAGCCGCCACTAGCCATGAGCAGTTCTTC
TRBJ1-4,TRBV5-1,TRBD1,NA,CASSYGTARKNEKLFF,TGCGCCAGCAGCTACGGGACAGCCCGGAAGAATGAAAAACTGTTTTTT
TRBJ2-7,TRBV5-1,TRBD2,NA,CASSRDPSGGYEQYF,TGCGCCAGCAGCCGCGATCCTAGCGGGGGCTACGAGCAGTACTTC
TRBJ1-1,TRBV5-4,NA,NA,CASSLEWTVNTEAFF,TGTGCCAGCAGCTTGGAATGGACAGTGAACACTGAAGCTTTCTTT
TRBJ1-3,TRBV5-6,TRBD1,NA,CASSWGQGSGNTIYF,TGTGCCAGCAGCTGGGGACAGGGATCAGGAAACACCATATATTTT
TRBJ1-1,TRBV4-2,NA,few,CASSPDGGEAFF,TGTGCCAGCAGCCCCGACGGGGGTGAAGCTTTCTTT
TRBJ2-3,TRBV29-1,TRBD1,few,CSVPGQRTDTQYF,TGCAGCGTTCCGGGACAGCGCACAGATACGCAGTATTTT
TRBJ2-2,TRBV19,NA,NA,CASSQGSGTGELFF,TGTGCCAGTAGCCAGGGGTCGGGCACCGGGGAGCTGTTTTTT
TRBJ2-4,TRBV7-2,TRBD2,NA,CASSLLSGGRGGIQYF,TGTGCCAGCAGCCTTCTTAGCGGGGGCCGGGGGGGCATTCAGTACTTC
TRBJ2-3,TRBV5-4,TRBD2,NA,CASSLLGGVFTDTQYF,TGTGCCAGCAGCTTGTTGGGGGGGGTGTTCACAGATACGCAGTATTTT
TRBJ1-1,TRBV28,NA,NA,CASSPGLTNTEAFF,TGTGCCAGCAGTCCGGGACTTACGAACACTGAAGCTTTCTTT
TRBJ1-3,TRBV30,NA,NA,CAWMPRQETIYF,TGTGCCTGGATGCCGCGACAGGAAACCATATATTTT
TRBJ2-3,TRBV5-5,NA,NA,CASSFLWGDNTDTQYF,TGTGCCAGCAGCTTTTTATGGGGGGATAACACAGATACGCAGTATTTT
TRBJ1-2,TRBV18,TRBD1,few,CASSASTGTGAPWTF,TGTGCCAGCTCCGCATCGACCGGGACAGGTGCTCCATGGACCTTC
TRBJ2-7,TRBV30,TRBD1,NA,CAWSLQGVEQYF,TGTGCCTGGAGTCTACAGGGGGTGGAGCAGTACTTC
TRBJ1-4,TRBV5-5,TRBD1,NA,CASILPGTGFPKTNEKLFF,TGTGCCAGCATCCTTCCCGGGACAGGGTTTCCAAAAACTAATGAAAAACTGTTTTTT
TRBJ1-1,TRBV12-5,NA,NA,CASGLVRGTEAFF,TGTGCTAGTGGTTTGGTACGAGGCACTGAAGCTTTCTTT
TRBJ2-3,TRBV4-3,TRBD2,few,CASSQTYPGLGGKDTQYF,TGCGCCAGCAGCCAAACTTATCCGGGACTAGGGGGTAAGGATACGCAGTATTTT
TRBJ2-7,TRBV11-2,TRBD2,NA,CASSLSGGAAYEQYF,TGTGCCAGCAGTCTTAGCGGGGGGGCGGCCTACGAGCAGTACTTC
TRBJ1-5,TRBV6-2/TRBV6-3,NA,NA,CASSYSVDSLWPQHF,TGTGCCAGCAGTTACTCGGTAGACAGTCTTTGGCCCCAGCATTTT
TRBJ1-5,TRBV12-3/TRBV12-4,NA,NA,CASSSGPEPQHF,TGTGCCAGCAGTTCAGGGCCAGAGCCCCAGCATTTT
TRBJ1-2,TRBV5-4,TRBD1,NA,CASSSLTGSYGYTF,TGTGCCAGCAGCTCGCTGACAGGGAGCTATGGCTACACCTTC
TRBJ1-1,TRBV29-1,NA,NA,CSSTSGFTEAFF,TGCAGCTCTACGTCAGGGTTCACTGAAGCTTTCTTT
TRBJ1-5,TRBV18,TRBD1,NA,CASSPPGRDRRNQPQHF,TGTGCCAGCTCACCACCCGGCCGGGACAGACGAAATCAGCCCCAGCATTTT
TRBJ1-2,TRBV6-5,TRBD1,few,CASSYRDRGYGYTF,TGTGCCAGCAGTTACCGGGACAGAGGCTATGGCTACACCTTC
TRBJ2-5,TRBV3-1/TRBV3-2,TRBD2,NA,CASSQRAAGGVETQYF,TGTGCCAGCAGCCAACGGGCAGCGGGGGGCGTTGAGACCCAGTACTTC